This TCR beta chain stems from a study of spatial heterogeneity in lung cancer. The overall study: On average, each unique TCR and UMI combination appeared more than ten times in raw reads.

Individual TCR cDNA molecules each bore their own unique molecular identifier. TCRdb re-derived calls from the 5' RACE reads in MiXCR, one entry per CDR3 protein. The sample lists 3,000 or so distinct CDR3 sequences; under 6.5% were seen once. Stated time point: sample taken at primary tumor resection. The donors comprised 70 to 85 untreated early-stage non-small cell lung cancer patients. Whole-study findings and limits: Tumor mutation count correlated with how many alpha and beta TCRs expanded intratumorally.

Trimming cost V 0 bases and J 0 bases; bases outside gene matches: 14. The length of the CDR3 is 19 residues. Germline-derived CDR1 and CDR2 are DFQATT and SNEGSKA (reference sequence). By sample fraction, this clonotype is medium-sized. Its antigen remains unidentified. The sample was lung tumor tissue, taken at surgery. This sequence joins TRBV20-1 and TRBJ2-4, with 7 bases aligning to TRBD2. The clonotype was recovered from a male donor with early-stage non-small cell lung cancer. The CDR3: CSAREELAERLLAKNIQYF. The CDR3 DNA reads TGCAGTGCTAGAGAGGAGCTAGCGGAACGATTGTTAGCCAAAAACATTCAGTACTTC.